This entry is about one TCR beta chain. Each CDR3 protein gets one entry after TCRdb re-called the RT-PCR reads with MiXCR. The data hold about 680,000 distinct CDR3 sequences, with more than 13% observed a single time. The V and J ends lost 1 base and 7 bases respectively, with 11 bases between them. Germline-derived CDR1 and CDR2 are LGHNA and YSLEER. This CDR3 is built from 13 residues. This TCR was recovered from a female donor in good health, serving as a healthy control. The chain carries TRBV4-3 and TRBJ2-7; D is unresolved. The sequencing sample was made of memory CD4+ T cells from blood. CDR3 bases: TGCGCCAGCAGCCAAGGTTACGAGAGGGAGCAGTACTTC. Encoded protein: CASSQGYEREQYF.